One sample yielded the 20 T cell receptor beta chains listed below, sequenced in a study of blood T cells in healthy people across ages. A second PCR, run for roughly 7 to 11 cycles, used a sample-barcoded 5' primer plus a J-beta primer mix. In TCRdb, the 5' RACE reads were re-called with MiXCR into one record per CDR3 protein. The table has 700,000 to 1,000,000 distinct CDR3 sequences, more than 40% seen once. The sequencing input was blood. Receptors were obtained from a man aged 55-75 years in good health.

The table lists this clonotype with a few counts. Here the CDR3 reads CASSLEQGNYNEQFF. DNA of the CDR3: TGTGCCAGCAGCTTAGAACAGGGAAACTACAATGAGCAGTTCTTC. This chain uses TRBV7-9 with TRBJ2-1, with D maybe TRBD1 (6 bases). CDR3 length equals 15 residues. Per germline, CDR1 SEHNR and CDR2 FQNEAQ (reference sequence). Trimming took 1 base from V and 3 from J, leaving 10 bases between them.

Comments on this clonotype: A read error may account for a junction end that differs from germline. This rearrangement joins TRBV9 to TRBJ2-5; TRBD2 aligns across 9 bases. Germline CDR1 and CDR2: SGDLS and YYNGEE. This CDR3 has 16 amino acids. CDR3 sequence: CASSARSGGTQETRYF. The CDR3 DNA sequence: TGTGCCAGCAGCGCACGGAGCGGGGGGACCCAAGAGACCCGGTACTTC.

This chain uses TRBV6-2 or TRBV6-3 with TRBJ2-3; D uncertain. Germline CDR1 is MNHEY and CDR2 is SVGEGT. The CDR3 has 12 residues. Trimming removed 10 bases at V and 0 bases at J, with 8 bases between. CDR3 DNA sequence: TGTGCCACCTCAACTAGCACAGATACGCAGTATTTT. Amino acids: CATSTSTDTQYF.

This chain joins TRBV6-5 and TRBJ2-1, with a tentative D call TRBD1 (6 bases). CDR1 is MNHEY and CDR2 is SVGAGI in the germline V gene. The CDR3 sequence is 15 residues long. Trimming cost V 5 bases and J 8 bases, with 19 bases left between them. The CDR3, as DNA: TGTGCCAGCAGTCGACCTAGGGGGTACATCGATGAGCAGTTCTTC. Protein sequence: CASSRPRGYIDEQFF.

The rearrangement links TRBV30 to TRBJ1-2, with 7 bases matching TRBD1. Germline V gene data show CDR1 as GTSNPN and CDR2 as SVGIG (reference sequence). The junction had 5 bases not matched to a gene; V was cut back by 0 bases and J by 4 bases. This CDR3 is built from 14 residues. CDR3 DNA sequence: TGTGCCTGGAGTGTAGGGGGCCGTAGCTATGGCTACACCTTC. Translation gives CAWSVGGRSYGYTF.

The rearrangement joins TRBV12-3 or TRBV12-4 to TRBJ2-5, with D unresolved. Trimming removed 2 bases at V and 4 bases at J, with 17 bases between. The CDR3 covers 16 residues. The CDR3 protein is CASSLRTAISGETQYF. Here the CDR3 DNA reads TGTGCCAGCAGTTTAAGGACCGCGATTTCCGGAGAGACCCAGTACTTC.

This clonotype has just a few counts. The chain links TRBV6-5 to TRBJ1-2; 7 bases line up with TRBD1. Germline values: CDR1 MNHEY, CDR2 SVGAGI. CDR3 length: 14 residues. Trimming took 5 bases from V and 6 from J; bases not matched to a gene: 9. The CDR3 loop is CASSQDRVWDGYTF. The CDR3 nucleotides are TGTGCCAGCAGTCAAGACAGGGTTTGGGATGGCTACACCTTC.

There are many counts of this clonotype. This chain joins TRBV5-6 and TRBJ2-3; D call uncertain. With 4 bases removed from V and 0 bases from J, the gap between germline ends came to 15 bases. The CDR3 covers 16 residues. CDR1 is SGHDT and CDR2 is YYEEEE in the germline V gene. CDR3 sequence (DNA): TGTGCCAGCAGCGCTAAACCCAGGCGGAGCACAGATACGCAGTATTTT. It specifies CASSAKPRRSTDTQYF.

The genes are TRBV7-2 and TRBJ2-3; TRBD2 matches 12 bases. With 4 bases clipped from V and 4 bases from J, the junction kept 6 bases outside the gene matches. Per the germline V gene, CDR1 is SGHTA and CDR2 is FQGNSA. This CDR3 spans 16 amino acids. The CDR3 here is CASSSGLAGLADTQYF. The CDR3 nucleotides are TGTGCCAGCAGCTCGGGACTAGCGGGTTTGGCAGATACGCAGTATTTT.

This clonotype showed up just a few times. The chain employs TRBV7-9 and TRBJ2-5, with 8 bases matching TRBD1. Germline CDR1 reads SEHNR; CDR2 reads FQNEAQ (reference sequence). CDR3 length: 15 amino acids. V was clipped by 6 bases and J by 11 bases; unmatched bases: 17. DNA of the CDR3: TGTGCCAGCAGTTACATCCCCGACAGGGGAAGGGAGCAGTACTTC. It encodes CASSYIPDRGREQYF.

V gene TRBV3-1 combines with J gene TRBJ2-1; 7 nucleotides line up with TRBD2. Germline-derived CDR1 and CDR2 are LGHDT and YNNKEL (reference sequence). J was trimmed by 5 bases and V by 2 bases; bases with no gene match: 6. The CDR3 is 15 amino acids. The CDR3 DNA sequence: TGTGCCAGCAGCCAAACCGGGACTACCAACAATGAGCAGTTCTTC. This codes for CASSQTGTTNNEQFF.

Worth noting for this clonotype: This may be a read error: a much more frequent sequence differs by one nucleotide. The chain has TRBV20-1 and TRBJ2-3, with D hard to call. V was shortened by 6 bases and J by 6 bases, with 10 bases between the two germline ends. CDR3 length equals 11 residues. Per germline, CDR1 DFQATT and CDR2 SNEGSKA (reference sequence). CDR3 nucleotide sequence: TGCAGTGCCCCCTGGATGGATACGCAGTATTTT. This encodes CSAPWMDTQYF.

The chain uses TRBV6-2 or TRBV6-3 and TRBJ1-6, with D possibly TRBD1 on 5 matching bases. V was clipped by 5 bases and J by 13 bases, with 15 bases between them. Germline assignment: CDR1 MNHEY and CDR2 SVGEGT. The CDR3 sequence is 13 residues long. CDR3 loop: CASSKGRESPLHF. CDR3 sequence (DNA): TGTGCCAGCAGTAAGGGACGAGAATCGCCCCTCCACTTT.

This chain uses TRBV5-5 with TRBJ2-5; D is ambiguous. The CDR3 runs to 14 residues. Looked up from germline, CDR1 is SGHKS and CDR2 is YYEKEE (reference sequence). Trimming removed 2 bases from V and 5 bases from J, with 13 bases in between. Here the CDR3 DNA reads TGTGCCAGCAGCTTCACGGACGGATGGGAGACCCAGTACTTC. This sequence encodes CASSFTDGWETQYF.

This clonotype has more than one count but fewer than ten. CDR3 nucleotide sequence: TGTGCCAGCAGTGATTGGGAGGACAGGAATTCACCCCTCCACTTT. This sequence encodes CASSDWEDRNSPLHF. The chain links TRBV2 to TRBJ1-6, with TRBD1 matching 7 bases. The V gene end was trimmed by 3 bases and the J gene end by 7 bases; junction bases not matched to a gene: 6. Germline V gives CDR1 SNHLY, CDR2 FYNNEI. The CDR3 is made up of 15 amino acids.

This clonotype has only a few counts. This chain uses TRBV10-2 with TRBJ2-1, with D unclear. The germline CDR1 and CDR2 sequences are WSHSY and SAAADI. The V and J ends lost 2 bases and 4 bases respectively, with 9 bases between them. The CDR3 is 14 amino acids. The CDR3 sequence: CASSESTGYNEQFF. DNA of the CDR3: TGCGCCAGCAGTGAGAGTACTGGTTACAATGAGCAGTTCTTC.

This clonotype was picked up a small number of times. The chain joins TRBV5-1 to TRBJ2-1; no firm D call. CDR3 size: 15 residues. V was cut by 2 bases and J by 2 bases, with 11 bases left in between. Germline lookup yields CDR1 SGHRS and CDR2 YFSETQ. The CDR3 sequence is CASSFSLSTYNEQFF. DNA of the CDR3: TGCGCCAGCAGCTTCTCCCTTTCCACCTACAATGAGCAGTTCTTC.

This sequence joins TRBV15 and TRBJ2-5; 11 nucleotides line up with TRBD2. This CDR3 has 17 residues. The germline V gene has CDR1 LNHNV and CDR2 YYDKDF (reference sequence). The V segment lost 0 bases and the J segment 3 bases; nucleotides outside the gene matches: 6. DNA for the CDR3: TGTGCCACCAGCAGAGATAAGGGGACTAGCGGTAAAGAGACCCAGTACTTC. The encoded protein is CATSRDKGTSGKETQYF.

The CDR3 DNA follows: TGTGCCAGCAGCTTAGTCCTAAAGCTGACGGGGAACACTGAAGCTTTCTTT. It yields the protein CASSLVLKLTGNTEAFF. V and J are TRBV7-2 and TRBJ1-1, with no clear D. Germline lookup yields CDR1 SGHTA and CDR2 FQGNSA. Trimming removed 1 base from V and 1 base from J, with 16 bases in between. This CDR3 region has 17 residues.

This chain links TRBV20-1 with TRBJ2-7; weak D call: TRBD1 (6 bases). Gene TRBJ2-5 matches the end of the DNA better, so the J call may be wrong. Looked up from germline, CDR1 is DFQATT and CDR2 is SNEGSKA (reference sequence). The CDR3 sequence is 13 residues long. The CDR3 DNA is TGCAGTGCTAGGGTGGGGGCCCCAGAGACCCAGTACTTC. As protein: CSARVGAPETQYF.